This entry lists 10 T cell receptor beta chains sequenced from one sample in a study of OX40 agonist ivuxolimab in advanced cancers. Assay used: immunoSEQ multiplex PCR; TCRdb lists only in-frame clones, some missing. The sample records some 90,000 clones, approximately 87% being singletons. Sample: CD4+ or CD8+ T cells sorted from blood, taken in a trial of the OX40 agonist ivuxolimab. The receptors were sampled from an adult with an advanced solid tumor such as melanoma, head and neck, liver or kidney cancer.

The chain combines TRBV11-3 with TRBJ2-3; 9 bases map to TRBD1. With V trimmed by 8 bases and J by 8 bases, 8 bases remained unmatched. This CDR3 contains 13 residues. CDR1 is SGHNT, CDR2 YENEEA, per germline. In DNA form, the CDR3 reads TGTGCCAGCGGGACAGGGCAAATGGGTACGCAGTATTTT. Protein: CASGTGQMGTQYF.

This chain uses TRBV7-6 with TRBJ2-1; D remains ambiguous. This CDR3 has 14 amino acids. Germline-derived CDR1 and CDR2 are SGHVS and FNYEAQ. With 5 bases removed from V and 3 bases from J, the gap between germline ends came to 11 bases. The chain's CDR3 is CASSQPDNYNEQFF. The CDR3 nucleotides read TGTGCCAGCAGCCAGCCCGACAACTACAATGAGCAGTTCTTC.

The rearrangement uses TRBV6-6 and TRBJ2-3; 16 nucleotides agree with TRBD2. Germline CDR1 reads MNHNY; CDR2 reads SVGAGI (reference sequence). The CDR3 loop spans 14 amino acids. J gave up 9 bases and V 11 bases, and 8 bases lay outside the gene matches. The CDR3 spells CAGGPGLAGGTQYF. DNA of the CDR3: TGTGCCGGGGGACCGGGACTAGCGGGAGGGACGCAGTATTTT.

The CDR3 sequence: CASSLTGGPEYNEQFF. For the CDR3, the DNA is TGCGCCAGCAGCTTGACGGGAGGACCTGAGTACAATGAGCAGTTCTTC. The chain links TRBV5-1 to TRBJ2-1; TRBD2 matches 7 bases. Unmatched junction bases numbered 8, after V lost 1 base and J lost 4 bases. This CDR3 has 16 amino acids. Germline V gene data show CDR1 as SGHRS and CDR2 as YFSETQ.

The chain joins TRBV6-1 to TRBJ1-2; the D gene is possibly TRBD1 (6 bases). The CDR3 is made up of 12 amino acids. V shed 3 bases and J shed 4 bases, with 6 bases lying between them. From germline, CDR1 is MNHNS and CDR2 SASEGT. CDR3 DNA: TGTGCCAGCAGTGAGACAGGCTATGGCTACACCTTC. It encodes CASSETGYGYTF.

This clone was picked up one time. The chain employs TRBV27 and TRBJ1-4; 10 bases are shared with TRBD1. Germline values: CDR1 MNHEY, CDR2 SMNVEV (reference sequence). This CDR3 spans 16 amino acids. The V segment lost 0 bases and the J segment 8 bases; nucleotides outside the gene matches: 6. This CDR3 reads CASSLSMTGGREKLFF. The CDR3 nucleotides are TGTGCCAGCAGTTTATCGATGACAGGGGGCCGGGAAAAACTGTTTTTT.

This rearrangement joins TRBV23-1 to TRBJ2-1, with TRBD1 identical over 12 bases. TRBV23-1 belongs to the ORF category, with a function that is uncertain. With 2 bases clipped from V and 2 bases from J, the junction kept 22 bases outside the gene matches. There are 23 residues in the CDR3. This chain's CDR3 is CASSQRALKARDRGRPAYNEQFF. CDR3 nucleotide sequence: TGCGCCAGCAGTCAAAGAGCACTTAAGGCGCGGGACAGGGGGCGCCCGGCCTACAATGAGCAGTTCTTC.

The genes are TRBV6-1 and TRBJ2-4, with D possibly being TRBD2 (5 bases). Germline V gene sequence: CDR1 MNHNS, CDR2 SASEGT. Deletions cut 3 bases from V and 2 bases from J, with 8 bases between. The length of the CDR3 is 14 residues. In DNA, the CDR3 is TGTGCCAGCAGTGAGGACTTCCCCAAAAACATTCAGTACTTC. Its translation: CASSEDFPKNIQYF.

V is TRBV5-1 and J is TRBJ2-1; D is unclear. Between the trimmed V and J ends, which lost 5 bases and 4 bases, there was a span of 13 bases. CDR3 size: 14 residues. The germline V gene encodes CDR1 SGHRS and CDR2 YFSETQ. The CDR3 protein is CASRGEQNYNEQFF. In nucleotides, the CDR3 is TGCGCCAGCAGAGGAGAGCAGAATTACAATGAGCAGTTCTTC.

The V call is TRBV6-5, the J call TRBJ1-1, with no clear D. Germline loops: CDR1 MNHEY, CDR2 SVGAGI. The CDR3 sequence is 14 residues long. With 5 bases removed from V and 6 bases from J, the gap between germline ends came to 16 bases. CDR3 coding DNA: TGTGCCAGCAGTAAACGACTAAATCGGGCTGAAGCTTTCTTT. Amino acid sequence: CASSKRLNRAEAFF.